These 18 T cell receptor beta chains were sequenced from one sample in a study of response to subunit inactivated influenza vaccine. TCRdb re-called the RT-PCR reads with MiXCR, one entry per CDR3 protein. The data contain roughly 180,000 distinct CDR3 sequences, approximately 8.7% of them seen just once; the ten biggest clones take up roughly 11%. The input for sequencing was non-naive T cells sorted from PBMCs, taken on the day of vaccination. The receptors come from a man aged 50 to 60 who received an inactivated influenza vaccine.

This clonotype was seen many times. Mismatch with germline at one junction end may stem from a read error. This chain links TRBV4-1 with TRBJ2-2; D uncertain. Germline values: CDR1 MGHRA, CDR2 YSYEKL. The CDR3 contains 13 residues. The CDR3: CASSRVPTEELFF. CDR3 DNA sequence: TGCGCCAGCAGCCGCGTCCCCACCGAGGAGCTGTTTTTT.

There are many counts of this clonotype. This rearrangement joins TRBV12-3 or TRBV12-4 to TRBJ2-2; unclear D gene. The CDR3 has 15 residues. Trimming shortened V by 7 bases and J by 4 bases, and 16 bases separated the two germline ends. The CDR3 loop is CASTLVGGGTGELFF. In nucleotides, the CDR3 is TGTGCCAGCACCCTGGTGGGTGGTGGCACCGGGGAGCTGTTTTTT.

The genes are TRBV20-1 and TRBJ2-1; 15 nucleotides align to TRBD2. The ends lost 0 bases at V and 7 bases at J; junction bases unmatched: 1. The CDR3 is 15 amino acids. Germline assignment: CDR1 DFQATT and CDR2 SNEGSKA (reference sequence). The CDR3 DNA reads as TGCAGTGCTAGAGAAGGGACTAGCGGGAGGAATGAGCAGTTCTTC. This translates into CSAREGTSGRNEQFF.

The V call is TRBV24-1, the J call TRBJ2-7; tentatively, D is TRBD1 (5 bases). The CDR3 loop spans 15 amino acids. Between the trimmed V and J ends, which lost 2 bases and 3 bases, there was a span of 13 bases. From germline, CDR1 is KGHDR and CDR2 SFDVKD. The chain's CDR3 is CATSDSTEFHYEQYF. The DNA for the CDR3 is TGTGCCACCAGTGATTCGACAGAGTTCCACTACGAGCAGTACTTC.

This chain joins TRBV5-6 and TRBJ2-1; the D gene is possibly TRBD1 (6 bases). Germline assignment: CDR1 SGHDT and CDR2 YYEEEE. The CDR3 runs to 12 residues. Trimming removed 0 bases from V and 11 bases from J, with 9 bases in between. The CDR3 protein is CASSLATGQQFF. As DNA, the CDR3 is TGTGCCAGCAGCTTGGCCACAGGGCAGCAGTTCTTC.

This chain links TRBV20-1 with TRBJ2-2, with 7 bases fitting TRBD2. Trimming cost V 5 bases and J 4 bases; bases outside gene matches: 7. The CDR3 sequence is 14 residues long. CDR1 and CDR2 from the germline V gene are DFQATT and SNEGSKA (reference sequence). CDR3 protein: CSAPTVAGTGELFF. The CDR3 DNA sequence: TGCAGTGCTCCGACCGTAGCGGGCACCGGGGAGCTGTTTTTT.

This clonotype was found a few times. The J gene is TRBJ2-7, the V gene TRBV20-1; 9 bases align to TRBD2. Germline loops: CDR1 DFQATT, CDR2 SNEGSKA (reference sequence). This CDR3 spans 14 amino acids. V trimming: 6 bases; J trimming: 0 bases; junction bases outside the gene matches: 6. The CDR3 here is CSANSGGFSYEQYF. The DNA of the CDR3 is TGCAGTGCCAATAGCGGGGGATTCTCCTACGAGCAGTACTTC.

The chain carries TRBV7-6 and TRBJ2-5; 7 bases match TRBD1. Germline lookup yields CDR1 SGHVS and CDR2 FNYEAQ. After removal of 1 base from V and 5 bases from J, the junction contained 7 bases not matched to a gene. The CDR3 has 15 residues. CDR3 sequence: CASSLDRGTAETQYF. For the CDR3, the DNA is TGTGCCAGCAGCTTAGACAGGGGAACGGCGGAGACCCAGTACTTC.

Points on this clonotype: This may be a read error, as it is one base from a much larger clone. The genes are TRBV12-3 or TRBV12-4 and TRBJ1-5; 7 bases match TRBD1. J was trimmed by 10 bases and V by 5 bases; bases with no gene match: 11. The CDR3 contains 14 residues. The CDR3 DNA is TGTGCCAGCAGTGCACGGACAGGCAGGCATCCCCAGCATTTT. Protein sequence: CASSARTGRHPQHF.

This clonotype was observed a few times. The chain recombines TRBV20-1 with TRBJ1-4; D gene uncertain. This CDR3 is built from 15 residues. The ends were cut back, 5 bases at V and 12 bases at J, with 25 bases in the middle. Germline assignment: CDR1 DFQATT and CDR2 SNEGSKA (reference sequence). CDR3 nucleotide sequence: TGCAGTGCTGATACGCGCAGGCGGATGGGTTCGGAACTGTTTTTT. Amino acid sequence: CSADTRRRMGSELFF.

Only a few counts were recorded for this clonotype. The J gene is TRBJ2-1, the V gene TRBV6-2 or TRBV6-3; perhaps D is TRBD1 or TRBD2 (6 bases each). The V and J ends lost 1 base and 5 bases respectively, with 15 bases between them. The V gene's germline CDR1 is MNHEY and CDR2 SVGEGT. The CDR3 length is 16 residues. CDR3 nucleotides: TGTGCCAGCAGTTACTATAGGGGGACTTTAAACAATGAGCAGTTCTTC. Protein product: CASSYYRGTLNNEQFF.

Concerning this clonotype itself: Since a much larger clone is just one base distant, this may be a read error. This chain joins TRBV11-2 and TRBJ2-3; 8 bases align to TRBD2. Germline CDR1 and CDR2: SGHAT and FQNNGV. The CDR3 is 14 residues long. In nucleotides, the CDR3 is TGTGCCAGCAGCCCACGGGGGGGAACAGATACGCACTATTTT. Translation: CASSPRGGTDTHYF.

This clonotype was found many times. This chain uses TRBV5-6 with TRBJ1-2; D might be TRBD1 (6 bases). Looked up from germline, CDR1 is SGHDT and CDR2 is YYEEEE. Trimming took off 4 bases at V and 6 bases at J, with 22 bases between the two ends. CDR3 size: 16 residues. CDR3 in amino acids: CASSPWPGDGNNGYTF. In DNA, the CDR3 is TGTGCCAGCAGCCCGTGGCCAGGGGATGGTAATAATGGCTACACCTTC.

This clonotype has at least ten counts. The gene calls are TRBV29-1 and TRBJ1-4; a possible D gene is TRBD1 (6 bases). The CDR3 consists of 15 residues. V lost 7 bases, J lost 3 bases, and 18 bases lay in between. Germline V gene lookup returns CDR1 SQVTM and CDR2 ANQGSEA. Written as DNA, the CDR3 is TGCAGCGCGACTGGGACCGCAGGGGCTAATGAAAAACTGTTTTTT. Protein product: CSATGTAGANEKLFF.

The V call is TRBV20-1, the J call TRBJ2-5; possible D gene TRBD2, 6 bases. Germline CDR1 and CDR2: DFQATT and SNEGSKA (reference sequence). This CDR3 region has 15 residues. V lost 7 bases and J lost 2, with 20 bases in between. CDR3 residues: CSVSGGPLKQETQYF. CDR3 coding DNA: TGCAGTGTAAGCGGAGGGCCCTTAAAACAAGAGACCCAGTACTTC.

This clonotype has a handful of counts. The chain combines TRBV2 with TRBJ2-3, with TRBD2 matching 14 bases. The J segment lost 2 bases and the V segment lost 4 bases, leaving 8 bases of the junction unmatched. Germline CDR1 SNHLY, CDR2 FYNNEI. This CDR3 contains 18 residues. CDR3 amino acids: CASSVNMGLAGVTDTQYF. In nucleotides, the CDR3 is TGTGCCAGCAGTGTCAATATGGGACTAGCGGGAGTCACAGATACGCAGTATTTT.

This clonotype was counted a few times. The chain carries TRBV5-1 and TRBJ2-5, with D possibly matching TRBD2 (5 bases). The CDR3 is 13 residues long. Trimming took off 2 bases at V and 6 bases at J, with 11 bases between the two ends. CDR1 is SGHRS, CDR2 YFSETQ, per germline. Written as DNA, the CDR3 is TGCGCCAGCAGCTTCAATGGGGAGCAGACCCAGTACTTC. Its protein is CASSFNGEQTQYF.

This chain connects TRBV27 to TRBJ1-1; D possibly corresponds to TRBD1 (6 bases). Germline V gives CDR1 MNHEY, CDR2 SMNVEV (reference sequence). The CDR3 has 16 residues. V was pared by 6 bases and J by 0 bases, with 17 bases between. The CDR3 loop reads CASSPSWGALNTEAFF. In DNA form, the CDR3 reads TGTGCCAGCAGCCCAAGTTGGGGGGCCCTGAACACTGAAGCTTTCTTT.